The clone carrying this T cell receptor (beta chain) appeared many times. Its matching antigen is unknown. MiXCR, run by TCRdb on the RT-PCR reads, gives a single entry per CDR3 protein. Among just under 550,000 distinct CDR3 sequences, approximately 24% were seen once, and the ten largest hold 2.5% to 3%. Germline loops: CDR1 LNHNV, CDR2 YYDKDF (reference sequence). The CDR3 is 17 residues long. Trimming stripped 2 bases from V and 6 bases from J, with 20 bases between. The data belong to a study of response to subunit inactivated influenza vaccine. General study results and limits: Each seasonal flu vaccination may recruit only limited new T cells, authors suggested.

This sample was shared with a second study, whose subject was T cells expressing NK-cell markers. That source adds: Making the TCR beta cDNA relied on 5'RACE template switching with UMIs. There remained a lack of clarity about HCMV specificity of expanded NKG2C+ T cell clones.

The genes are TRBV15 and TRBJ2-1, with TRBD2 as a possible D gene (6 bases). This sequence originates from a man aged 50 to 59 who received an inactivated influenza vaccine. The source material was CD4+ T cells sorted from PBMCs, sampled 11 to 12 days after vaccination. The DNA of the CDR3 is TGTGCCACCAGCAGACGGGACCTAGTTTGGGGAGGCAATGAGCAGTTCTTC. This encodes CATSRRDLVWGGNEQFF.